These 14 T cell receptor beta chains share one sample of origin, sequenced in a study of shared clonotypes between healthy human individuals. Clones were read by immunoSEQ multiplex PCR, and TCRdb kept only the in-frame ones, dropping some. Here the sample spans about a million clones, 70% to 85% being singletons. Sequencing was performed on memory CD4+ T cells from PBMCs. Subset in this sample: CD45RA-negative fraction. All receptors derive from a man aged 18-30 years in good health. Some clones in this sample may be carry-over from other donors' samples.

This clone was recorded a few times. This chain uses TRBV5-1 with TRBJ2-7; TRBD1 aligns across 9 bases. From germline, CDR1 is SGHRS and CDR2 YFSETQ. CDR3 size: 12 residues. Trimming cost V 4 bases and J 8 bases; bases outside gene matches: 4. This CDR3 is CASSAGQGQQYF. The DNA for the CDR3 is TGCGCCAGCAGCGCAGGACAGGGGCAGCAGTACTTC.

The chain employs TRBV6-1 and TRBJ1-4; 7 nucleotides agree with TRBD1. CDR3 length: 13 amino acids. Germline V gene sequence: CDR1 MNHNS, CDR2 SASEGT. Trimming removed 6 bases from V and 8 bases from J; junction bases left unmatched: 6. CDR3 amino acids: CASRRGQGEKLFF. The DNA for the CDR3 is TGTGCCAGCAGAAGGGGGCAGGGGGAAAAACTGTTTTTT.

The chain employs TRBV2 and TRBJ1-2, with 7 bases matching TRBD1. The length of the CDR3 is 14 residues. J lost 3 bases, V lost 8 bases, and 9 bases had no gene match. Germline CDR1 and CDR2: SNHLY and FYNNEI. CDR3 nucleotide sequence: TGTGCCAGCGGGAACGGGGACAGCTACTATGGCTACACCTTC. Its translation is CASGNGDSYYGYTF.

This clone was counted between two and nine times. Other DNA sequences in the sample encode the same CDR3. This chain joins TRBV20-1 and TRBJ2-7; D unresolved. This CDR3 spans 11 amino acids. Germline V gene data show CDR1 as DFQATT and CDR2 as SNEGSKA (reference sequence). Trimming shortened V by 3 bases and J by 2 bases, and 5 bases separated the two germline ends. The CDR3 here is CSASLTYEQYF. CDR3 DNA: TGCAGTGCTAGTCTTACCTACGAGCAGTACTTC.

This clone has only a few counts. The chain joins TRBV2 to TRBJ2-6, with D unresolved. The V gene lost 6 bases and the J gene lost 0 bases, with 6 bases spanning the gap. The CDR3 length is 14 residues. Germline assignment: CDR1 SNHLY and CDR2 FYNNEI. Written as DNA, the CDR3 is TGTGCCAGCAGGGGTGGCTCTGGGGCCAACGTCCTGACTTTC. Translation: CASRGGSGANVLTF.

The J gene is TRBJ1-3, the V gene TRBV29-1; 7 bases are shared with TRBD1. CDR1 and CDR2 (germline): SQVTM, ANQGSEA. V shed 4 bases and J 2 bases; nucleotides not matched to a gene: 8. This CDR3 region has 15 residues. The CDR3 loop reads CSVAIRGGAGNTIYF. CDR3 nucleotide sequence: TGCAGCGTTGCAATCAGGGGGGGCGCTGGAAACACCATATATTTT. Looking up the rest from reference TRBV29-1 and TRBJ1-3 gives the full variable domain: SAVISQKPSRDICQRGTSLTIQCQVDSQVTMMFWYRQQPGQSLTLIATANQGSEATYESGFVIDKFPISRPNLTFSTLTVSNMSPEDSSIYLCSVAIRGGAGNTIYFGEGSWLTVV.

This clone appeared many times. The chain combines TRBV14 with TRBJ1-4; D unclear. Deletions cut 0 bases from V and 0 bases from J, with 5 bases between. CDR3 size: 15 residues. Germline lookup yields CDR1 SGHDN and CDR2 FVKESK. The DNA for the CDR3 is TGTGCCAGCAGCCAAGATTGGTCAACTAATGAAAAACTGTTTTTT. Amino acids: CASSQDWSTNEKLFF.

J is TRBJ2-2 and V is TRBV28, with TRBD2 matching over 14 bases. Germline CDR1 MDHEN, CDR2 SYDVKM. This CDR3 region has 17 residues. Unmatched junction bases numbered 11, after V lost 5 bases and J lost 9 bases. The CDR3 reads CASSRMTSGRADWELFF. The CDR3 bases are TGTGCCAGCAGTCGGATGACTAGCGGGAGGGCCGATTGGGAGCTGTTTTTT. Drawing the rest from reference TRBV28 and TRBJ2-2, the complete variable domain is DVKVTQSSRYLVKRTGEKVFLECVQDMDHENMFWYRQDPGLGLRLIYFSYDVKMKEKGDIPEGYSVSREKKERFSLILESASTNQTSMYLCASSRMTSGRADWELFFGEGSRLTVL.

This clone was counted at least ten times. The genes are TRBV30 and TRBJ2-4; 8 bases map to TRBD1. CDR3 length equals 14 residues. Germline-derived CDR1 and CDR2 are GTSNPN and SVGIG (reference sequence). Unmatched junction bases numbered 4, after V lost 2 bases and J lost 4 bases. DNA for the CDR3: TGTGCCTGGAGTTATGACAGGGGAAAAAACATTCAGTACTTC. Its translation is CAWSYDRGKNIQYF. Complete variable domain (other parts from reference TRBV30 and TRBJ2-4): SQTIHQWPATLVQPVGSPLSLECTVEGTSNPNLYWYRQAAGRGLQLLFYSVGIGQISSEVPQNLSASRPQDRQFILSSKKLLLSDSGFYLCAWSYDRGKNIQYFGAGTRLSVL.

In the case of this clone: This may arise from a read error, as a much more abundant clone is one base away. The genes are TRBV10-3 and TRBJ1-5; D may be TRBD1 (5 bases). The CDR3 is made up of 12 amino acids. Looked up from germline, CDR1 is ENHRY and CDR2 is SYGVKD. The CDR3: CASQGINRPQHF. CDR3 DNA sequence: TGTGCCTCTCAGGGAATCAATCGGCCCCAGCATTTT.

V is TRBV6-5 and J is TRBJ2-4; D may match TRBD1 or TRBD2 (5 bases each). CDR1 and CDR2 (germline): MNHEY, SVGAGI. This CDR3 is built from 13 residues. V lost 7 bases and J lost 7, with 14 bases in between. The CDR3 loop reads CASKRAGSNIQYF. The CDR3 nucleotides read TGTGCCAGCAAGAGGGCAGGGTCGAACATTCAGTACTTC.

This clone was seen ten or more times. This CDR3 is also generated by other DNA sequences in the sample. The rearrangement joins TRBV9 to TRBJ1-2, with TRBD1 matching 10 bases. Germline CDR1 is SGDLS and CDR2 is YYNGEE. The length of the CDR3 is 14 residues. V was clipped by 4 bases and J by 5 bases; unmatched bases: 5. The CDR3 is CASSRRTGGYGYTF. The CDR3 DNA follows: TGTGCCAGCAGCCGACGGACAGGGGGGTATGGCTACACCTTC.

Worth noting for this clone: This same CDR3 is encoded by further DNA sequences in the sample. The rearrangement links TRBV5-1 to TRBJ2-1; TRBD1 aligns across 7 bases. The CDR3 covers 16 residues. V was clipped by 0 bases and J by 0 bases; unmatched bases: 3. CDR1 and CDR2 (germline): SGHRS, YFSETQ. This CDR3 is CASSLGTGYSYNEQFF. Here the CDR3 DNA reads TGCGCCAGCAGCTTGGGGACAGGATACTCCTACAATGAGCAGTTCTTC.

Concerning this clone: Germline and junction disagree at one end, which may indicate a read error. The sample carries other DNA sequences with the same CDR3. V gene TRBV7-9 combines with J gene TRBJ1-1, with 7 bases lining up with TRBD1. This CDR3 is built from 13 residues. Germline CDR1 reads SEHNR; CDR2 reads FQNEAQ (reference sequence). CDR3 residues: CASSLGTATEAFF. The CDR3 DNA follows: TGCGCCAGCAGCCTCGGGACAGCAACTGAAGCTTTCTTT.